This T cell receptor beta chain came from a study of brain metastases from non-small cell lung cancer. Produced via immunoSEQ multiplex PCR; TCRdb's table is partial and in-frame only. Among 4,500 to 5,000 clones listed, approximately 91% were seen once. Whole-study results and caveats: Metastases had sparse T cells but largely shared repertoires with primaries. Expanded T-cell clones appeared in approximately 60% of brain metastases over primaries. Brain metastases had lower T-cell infiltration than primary tumors.

V shed 2 bases and J shed 4 bases, with 9 bases lying between them. The CDR3 is 13 residues long. From germline, CDR1 is SGHRS and CDR2 YFSETQ. This clone has only one observation. As yet, its antigen is unknown. The TCR comes from a donor aged 40 or over with non-small cell lung cancer. V gene TRBV5-1 combines with J gene TRBJ1-2; the D gene is possibly TRBD1 (5 bases). The sample comprised tissue from a brain metastasis. In DNA form, the CDR3 reads TGCGCCAGCAGCTTTGGACATGGCTATGGCTACACCTTC. Translating gives CASSFGHGYGYTF.